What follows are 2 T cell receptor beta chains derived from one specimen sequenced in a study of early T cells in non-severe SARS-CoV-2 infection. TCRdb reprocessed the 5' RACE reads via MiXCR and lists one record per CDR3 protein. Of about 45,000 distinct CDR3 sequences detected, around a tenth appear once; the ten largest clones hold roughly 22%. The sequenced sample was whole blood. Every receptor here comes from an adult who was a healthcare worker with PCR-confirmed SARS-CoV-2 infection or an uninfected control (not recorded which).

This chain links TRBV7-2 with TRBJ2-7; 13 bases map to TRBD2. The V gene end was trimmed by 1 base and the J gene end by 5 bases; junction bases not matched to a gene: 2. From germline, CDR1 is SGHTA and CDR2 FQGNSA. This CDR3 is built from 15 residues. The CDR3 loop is CASSLETSGRNEQYF. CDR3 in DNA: TGTGCCAGCAGCTTAGAGACTAGCGGGAGGAACGAGCAGTACTTC.

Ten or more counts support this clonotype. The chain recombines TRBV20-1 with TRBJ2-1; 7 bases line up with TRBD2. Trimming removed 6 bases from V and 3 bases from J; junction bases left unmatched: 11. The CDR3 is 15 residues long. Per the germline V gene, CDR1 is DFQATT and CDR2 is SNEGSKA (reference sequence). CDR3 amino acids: CSALRAGAGYNEQFF. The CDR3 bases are TGCAGTGCCCTTCGGGCGGGAGCTGGCTACAATGAGCAGTTCTTC.